This TCR beta chain was recorded in a study of graft-versus-host responses after intestinal transplantation. Turning to the study itself: Every recipient underwent anti-thymocyte globulin induction, then tacrolimus and steroids for three to four years.

With V trimmed by 6 bases and J by 4 bases, 9 bases remained unmatched. Germline V gene lookup returns CDR1 MNHEY and CDR2 SVGAGI. The CDR3 sequence is 15 residues long. Whole-study results and caveats: Allografts from individuals with graft-donor T cell macrochimerism displayed high graft-versus-host to host-versus-graft clonal ratios. GvH clones occurred in recipient marrow; some first appeared in ileum or blood.

Measured with immunoSEQ multiplex PCR; TCRdb has only the in-frame clones, and not every one. The top ten hold approximately 0.17% of the sample, which has about 120,000 clones, around nine tenths seen once. In the case of this clone: Antigen specificity is unknown.

The sequence came from a human donor who received an intestinal transplant. V gene TRBV6-5 combines with J gene TRBJ1-2, with TRBD1 identical over 9 bases. Sequenced material: unstimulated CD4+ T cells sorted from spleen or lymph node cells, taken before intestinal transplant. CDR3 nucleotide sequence: TGTGCCAGCAGAGGACAGGGGCCCGGATTCTATGGCTACACCTTC. Protein: CASRGQGPGFYGYTF.